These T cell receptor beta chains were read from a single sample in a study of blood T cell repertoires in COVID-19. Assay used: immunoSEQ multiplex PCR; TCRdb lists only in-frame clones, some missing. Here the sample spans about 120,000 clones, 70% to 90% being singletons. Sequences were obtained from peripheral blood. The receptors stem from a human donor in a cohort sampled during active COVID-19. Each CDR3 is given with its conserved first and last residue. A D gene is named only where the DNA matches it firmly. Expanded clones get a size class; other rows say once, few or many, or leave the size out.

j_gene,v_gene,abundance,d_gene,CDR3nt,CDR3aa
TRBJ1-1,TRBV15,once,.,TGTGCCACCAGCAGAGATTGGACCCGCCAGGGCACTGAAGCTTTCTTT,CATSRDWTRQGTEAFF
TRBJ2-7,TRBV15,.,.,TGTGCCACCAGCTTACAGAAAAACTCCTACGAGCAGTACTTC,CATSLQKNSYEQYF
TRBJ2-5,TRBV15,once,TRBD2,TGTGCCACCAGCAGAGTCGGTAGCGGGTCAAAAGAGACCCAGTACTTC,CATSRVGSGSKETQYF
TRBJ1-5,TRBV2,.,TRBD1,TGTGCCAGCAGTAAGGACAGGGGAGGTCAGCCCCAGCATTTT,CASSKDRGGQPQHF
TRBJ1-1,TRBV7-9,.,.,TGTGCCAGCAGCCTCCTGGGAGGGCAAGGGGTAGAAGCTTTCTTT,CASSLLGGQGVEAFF
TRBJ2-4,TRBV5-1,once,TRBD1,TGCGCCGGCAGGGCCACCGGGACAGGGCAAAACATTCAGTACTTC,CAGRATGTGQNIQYF
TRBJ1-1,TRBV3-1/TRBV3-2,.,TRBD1,TGTGCCAGCAGCCAGTTACCGGGACAGGGGGGTTCGGTGACTGAAGCTTTCTTT,CASSQLPGQGGSVTEAFF
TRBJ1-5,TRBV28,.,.,TGTGCCAGCAGTTTTGGGCGGGTCAATCAGCCCCAGCATTTT,CASSFGRVNQPQHF
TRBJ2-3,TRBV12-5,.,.,TGTGCTAGTGGCCTTGGCCATACGCAGTATTTT,CASGLGHTQYF
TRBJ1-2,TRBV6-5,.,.,TGTGCCAGCAGCCCCTGGACAGCCTCTGGCTACACCTTC,CASSPWTASGYTF
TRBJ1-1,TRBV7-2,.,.,TGTGCCAGCAGCTCCTCTGGGGGACACCTCACTGAAGCTTTCTTT,CASSSSGGHLTEAFF
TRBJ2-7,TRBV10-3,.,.,TGTGCCATCGGTTATCCGGGACAAATACACGAGCAGTACTTC,CAIGYPGQIHEQYF
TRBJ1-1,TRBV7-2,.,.,TGTGCCAGCAGCTTTGGGGGCGGGTACGCTGAAGCTTTCTTT,CASSFGGGYAEAFF
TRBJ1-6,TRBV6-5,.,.,TGTGCCAGCAGACCCCCGGTCTATAATTCACCCCTCCACTTT,CASRPPVYNSPLHF
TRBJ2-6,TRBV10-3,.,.,TGTGCCATCAGTGAGTTATTGGCAGAGGGTAACTCTGGGGCCAACGTCCTGACTTTC,CAISELLAEGNSGANVLTF
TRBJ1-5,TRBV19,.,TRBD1,TGTGCCACACAAGACAGGGGGAATCAGCCCCAGCATTTT,CATQDRGNQPQHF
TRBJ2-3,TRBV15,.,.,TGTGCCACCTCACCCCCCACTTCGCGCACAGATACGCAGTATTTT,CATSPPTSRTDTQYF
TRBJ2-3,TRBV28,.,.,TGTGCCAGCCAAGGGGCCACAGATACGCAGTATTTT,CASQGATDTQYF
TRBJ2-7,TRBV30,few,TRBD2,TGTGCCTGGAGCGATCCGACTAGCGGGATTGAAGAGCAGTACTTC,CAWSDPTSGIEEQYF
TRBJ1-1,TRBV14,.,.,TGTGCCAGCAGCCCATCGGGGGTCCGAGCTTTCTTT,CASSPSGVRAFF
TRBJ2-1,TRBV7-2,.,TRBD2,TGTGCCAGCAGCTCTAGCGGGGGGCTCTCCTACAATGAGCAGTTCTTC,CASSSSGGLSYNEQFF
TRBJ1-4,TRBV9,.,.,TGTGCCAGCAGCGTAGACGGAGGTGAAAAACTGTTTTTT,CASSVDGGEKLFF
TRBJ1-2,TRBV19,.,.,TGTGCCAGTGGGGCTTCGGGCAGTCCAACTAACTATGGCTACACCTTC,CASGASGSPTNYGYTF
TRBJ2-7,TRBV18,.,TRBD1,TGTGCCAGCTCACCAAGGACAGGGAGCTCCTACGAGCAGTACTTC,CASSPRTGSSYEQYF
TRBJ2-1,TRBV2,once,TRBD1,TGTGCCAGCAGTGGGGGACAGGGTACCTACAATGAGCAGTTCTTC,CASSGGQGTYNEQFF
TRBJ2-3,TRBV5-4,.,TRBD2,TGTGCCAGCAGCACGGGACTAGCGGGAGGGGATACGCAGTATTTT,CASSTGLAGGDTQYF
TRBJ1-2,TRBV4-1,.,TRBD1,TGCGCCAGCAGCCATAAACGAGATCCGGGACAGGGAAGCGATGGCTACACCTTC,CASSHKRDPGQGSDGYTF
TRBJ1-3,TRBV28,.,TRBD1,TGTGCCAGCAGTCCCCAGGGGGCCAGAAACACCATATATTTT,CASSPQGARNTIYF
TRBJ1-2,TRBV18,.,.,TGTGCCAGCTCACCACGACACAGGGAATTAGCTAACTATGGCTACACCTTC,CASSPRHRELANYGYTF
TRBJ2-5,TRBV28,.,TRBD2,TGTGCCAGCAGTATCTCTAGCGGGAGGGCTTGGGAGACCCAGTACTTC,CASSISSGRAWETQYF
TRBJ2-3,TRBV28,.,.,TGTGCCAGCAGTTTTGCGGGGGCAGCAGATACGCAGTATTTT,CASSFAGAADTQYF
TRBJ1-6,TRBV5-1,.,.,TGCGCCAGCACCACCCAAGGATCGACAGGAAATAATTCACCCCTCCACTTT,CASTTQGSTGNNSPLHF
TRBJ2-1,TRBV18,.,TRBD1,TGTGCCACCACCGTAATTCCCGGGACAGGGAATGAGCAGTTCTTC,CATTVIPGTGNEQFF
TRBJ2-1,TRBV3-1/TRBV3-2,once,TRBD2,TGTGCCAGCAGCCAGAGCGGGGTCCGAAACAATGAGCAGTTCTTC,CASSQSGVRNNEQFF
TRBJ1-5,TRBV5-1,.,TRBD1,TGCGCCAGCAGCCTGACAGGGGACAGGGGTCAGCCCCAGCATTTT,CASSLTGDRGQPQHF
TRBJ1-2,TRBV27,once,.,TGTGCCAGCAGTTTAGGGCGGGGCCGGGACTATGGCTACACCTTC,CASSLGRGRDYGYTF
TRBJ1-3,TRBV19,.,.,TGTGCCAGTAGCCGACCGAGGCTAATCTCTGGAAACACCATATATTTT,CASSRPRLISGNTIYF
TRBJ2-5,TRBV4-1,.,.,TGCGCCAGCAGCCCCCGAGGACCCGGACTTTTCCGAGAGACCCAGTACTTC,CASSPRGPGLFRETQYF